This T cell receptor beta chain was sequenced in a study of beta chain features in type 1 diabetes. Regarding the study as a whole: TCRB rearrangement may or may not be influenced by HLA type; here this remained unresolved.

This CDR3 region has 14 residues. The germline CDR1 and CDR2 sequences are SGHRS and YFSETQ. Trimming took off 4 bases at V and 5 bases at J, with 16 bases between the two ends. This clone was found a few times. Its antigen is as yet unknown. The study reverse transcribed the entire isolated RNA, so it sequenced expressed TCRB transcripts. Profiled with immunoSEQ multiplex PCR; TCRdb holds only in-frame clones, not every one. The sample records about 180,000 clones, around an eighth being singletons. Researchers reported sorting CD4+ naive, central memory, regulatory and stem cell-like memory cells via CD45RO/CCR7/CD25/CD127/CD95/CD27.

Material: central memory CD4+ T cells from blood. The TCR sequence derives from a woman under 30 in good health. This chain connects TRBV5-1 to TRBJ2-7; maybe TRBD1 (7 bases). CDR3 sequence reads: CASSAGQTVNEQYF. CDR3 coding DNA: TGCGCCAGCAGCGCGGGACAGACCGTTAACGAGCAGTACTTC.